This TCR beta chain stems from a study of OX40 agonist ivuxolimab in advanced cancers. About the full investigation: Ivuxolimab was an agonistic, fully human IgG2 monoclonal antibody directed against OX40 (CD134), a costimulatory receptor. Intravenous ivuxolimab was administered to patients every 2 weeks at six dose levels: 0.01, 0.1, 0.3, 1.5, 3 and 10 mg/kg. Of the approximately 50 patients in dose escalation, about 20 had hepatocellular carcinoma, some 15 had melanoma, 9 had renal cell carcinoma and 9 had head and neck cancer. In the dose-escalation cohort, more than 80% of patients were male, and the mean age was approximately 60 years with a range of roughly 23 to 79. Patients were allowed to have had prior anti-PD-1, anti-PD-L1 or anti-CTLA-4 therapy, and approximately 41% of the dose-escalation patients had previously received checkpoint inhibitors. Partial responses occurred in three dose-escalation patients: two with cutaneous melanoma and one with hepatocellular carcinoma. The purpose of peripheral TCRbeta sequencing was to test whether ivuxolimab changed TCR sequence diversity and led to clonal T-cell expansion. The paper reports the monotherapy dose-escalation portion (N ≈ 50 patients) of the phase I ivuxolimab trial.

Patients with a history of autoimmune disease or receiving systemic immunosuppression were excluded from the trial. Peripheral blood for TCR sequencing was collected from all dose cohorts at baseline, on cycle 4 day 1, and on cycle 7 day 1. The samples were taken from a phase I, first-in-human, multicenter, open-label dose-escalation trial of ivuxolimab. The trial enrolled adults with locally advanced or metastatic head and neck squamous cell, hepatocellular, melanoma or renal cell carcinoma. Before TCR sequencing, CD4+ and CD8+ T cells were separately sorted from peripheral blood. Including cysteine and phenylalanine, the CDR3 has 16 amino acids. Left in the record is the CDR3 DNA by itself, 48 bases read in frame from the first base. CDR1 SGDLS and CDR2 YYNGEE were looked up in the germline V gene. The V end gives up 3 bases and the J end 0 bases, leaving 9 bases in the junction not matched to a gene.

As regards this clone: Its antigen specificity is not known. The record has no base qualities; no much larger clone is one base away.

To sequence the TCRbeta CDR3 region, genomic DNA was isolated from the sorted cells. The immunoSEQ Assay was used to sequence the TCRbeta CDR3 regions. TCRdb re-hosts the immuneACCESS table, in-frame sequences only. Its copies lack some clones; in the studies checked, an unresolved V gene accounts for under half of them, and the cause for the rest is not known. The sample has fewer than 95,000 clones on record, about 80% of them singletons. The top ten constitute 6.6% of the sample. The paper's findings and limits, for the study overall: In the 0.1-3.0 mg/kg groups, partial responders had among the lowest normalized peripheral clonal expansion, particularly in CD8+ T cells. Low levels of normalized T-cell clonal expansion were also seen in some nonresponding patients. After ivuxolimab, more expanded clones were found on average in CD8+ T cells than in CD4+ T cells. At doses from 0.1 to 3.0 mg/kg, clonal expansion was seen in both CD4+ and CD8+ blood T cells between baseline and week 6. The antigen specificity of the peripheral T cells that underwent clonal expansion was not determined.

The clonotype comes from an adult with an advanced solid tumor such as melanoma, head and neck, liver or kidney cancer. The sequence is built from TRBV9 and TRBJ2-7; 7 bases in the middle match TRBD2. The source material was CD4+ or CD8+ T cells sorted from blood, sampled in a trial of the OX40 agonist ivuxolimab. The CDR3 region has the sequence CASSGNLAEPSYEQYF. The base sequence is TGTGCCAGCAGCGGGAATCTAGCGGAACCCTCCTACGAGCAGTACTTC.